The 6 T cell receptor beta chains given below trace back to one sample, sequenced in a study of T cell responses to AZD1222 COVID-19 vaccine. Repertoires were generated with immunoSEQ multiplex PCR, while TCRdb's copy carries only in-frame clones and drops some. The sample shows about 120,000 clones, approximately 90% of them seen only once. Sequencing was performed on peripheral blood, taken on day 0 of AZD1222 vaccination. The source of these receptors is an adult in good health.

CDR3 sequence: CASSLSLHTDTQYF. CDR3 sequence (DNA): TGTGCCAGCAGCTTATCACTACACACAGATACGCAGTATTTT. The V call is TRBV7-3, the J call TRBJ2-3; D remains ambiguous. The CDR3 has 14 amino acids. Germline loops: CDR1 SGHTA, CDR2 FQGTGA. Trimming removed 2 bases from V and 2 bases from J, with 8 bases in between.

The chain links TRBV14 to TRBJ1-2, with D hard to call. Germline CDR1 is SGHDN and CDR2 is FVKESK. CDR3 length equals 15 residues. V was clipped by 2 bases and J by 5 bases, with 15 bases between them. CDR3 DNA sequence: TGTGCCAGCAGCCAAATAGGAGGCGTTGGTTATGGCTACACCTTC. The encoded protein is CASSQIGGVGYGYTF.

This clone was detected once. The chain recombines TRBV28 with TRBJ1-1; D is possibly TRBD1 (5 bases). This CDR3 spans 14 amino acids. CDR1 and CDR2 from the germline V gene are MDHEN and SYDVKM. V was cut by 5 bases and J by 10 bases, with 20 bases left in between. The chain's CDR3 is CASSPTGTLPPAFF. The CDR3 DNA reads TGTGCCAGCAGTCCCACCGGGACGTTACCCCCAGCTTTCTTT.

The V call is TRBV5-5, the J call TRBJ2-5; 11 bases align to TRBD2. The germline gives CDR1 SGHKS, CDR2 YYEKEE (reference sequence). With 0 bases clipped from V and 4 bases from J, the junction kept 2 bases outside the gene matches. The CDR3 runs 15 residues. The CDR3 reads CASSLVGTSGETQYF. The CDR3 DNA reads as TGTGCCAGCAGCTTGGTCGGGACTAGCGGAGAGACCCAGTACTTC.

V is TRBV7-2 and J is TRBJ2-1; 12 positions agree with TRBD2. V shed 0 bases, J shed 9 bases, and the junction held 3 bases outside the gene matches. The germline CDR1 and CDR2 sequences are SGHTA and FQGNSA. The CDR3 consists of 15 residues. The DNA of the CDR3 is TGTGCCAGCAGCTTAGCCCCGACTAGCGGGGGTGAGCAGTTCTTC. Its translation is CASSLAPTSGGEQFF.

This sequence joins TRBV7-2 and TRBJ2-3; 8 bases are shared with TRBD2. This CDR3 has 15 residues. In germline, CDR1 is SGHTA, CDR2 FQGNSA. After removal of 4 bases from V and 2 bases from J, the junction contained 5 bases not matched to a gene. The CDR3 nucleotides are TGTGCCAGCAGCTCGACTAGCGAAGTCACAGATACGCAGTATTTT. It specifies CASSSTSEVTDTQYF.